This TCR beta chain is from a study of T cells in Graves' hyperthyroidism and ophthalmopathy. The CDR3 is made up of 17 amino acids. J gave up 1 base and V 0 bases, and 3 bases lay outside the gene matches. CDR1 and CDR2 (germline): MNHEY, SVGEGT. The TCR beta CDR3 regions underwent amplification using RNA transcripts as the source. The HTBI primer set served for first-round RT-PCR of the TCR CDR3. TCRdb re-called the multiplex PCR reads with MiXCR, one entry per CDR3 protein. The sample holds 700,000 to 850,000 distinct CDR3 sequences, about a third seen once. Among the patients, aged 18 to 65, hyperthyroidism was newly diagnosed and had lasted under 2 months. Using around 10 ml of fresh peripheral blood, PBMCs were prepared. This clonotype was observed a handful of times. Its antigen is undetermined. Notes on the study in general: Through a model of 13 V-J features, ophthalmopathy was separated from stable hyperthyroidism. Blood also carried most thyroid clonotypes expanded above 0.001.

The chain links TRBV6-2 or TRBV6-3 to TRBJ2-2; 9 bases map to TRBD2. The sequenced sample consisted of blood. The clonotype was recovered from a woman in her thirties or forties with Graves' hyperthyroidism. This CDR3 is CASSYSSTSGNTGELFF. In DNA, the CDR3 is TGTGCCAGCAGTTACTCGTCGACTAGCGGGAACACCGGGGAGCTGTTTTTT.